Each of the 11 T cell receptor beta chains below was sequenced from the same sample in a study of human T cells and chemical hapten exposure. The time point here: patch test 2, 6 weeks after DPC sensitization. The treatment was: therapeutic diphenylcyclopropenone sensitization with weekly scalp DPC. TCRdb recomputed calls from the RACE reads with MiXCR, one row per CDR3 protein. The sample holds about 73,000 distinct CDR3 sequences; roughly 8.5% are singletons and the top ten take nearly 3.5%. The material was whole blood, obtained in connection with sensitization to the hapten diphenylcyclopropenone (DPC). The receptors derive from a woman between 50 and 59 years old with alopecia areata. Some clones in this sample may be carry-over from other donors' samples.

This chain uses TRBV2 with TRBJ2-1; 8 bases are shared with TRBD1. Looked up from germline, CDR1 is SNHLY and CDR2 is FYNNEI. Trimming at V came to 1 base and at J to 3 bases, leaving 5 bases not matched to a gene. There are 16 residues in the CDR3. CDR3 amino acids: CASSEVRTGNYNEQFF. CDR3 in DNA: TGTGCCAGCAGTGAAGTACGGACAGGGAACTACAATGAGCAGTTCTTC.

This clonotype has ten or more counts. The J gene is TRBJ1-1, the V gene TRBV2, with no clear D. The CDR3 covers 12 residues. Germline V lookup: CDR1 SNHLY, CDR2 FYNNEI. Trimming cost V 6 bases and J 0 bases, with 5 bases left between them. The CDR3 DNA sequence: TGTGCCAGCAGCTTGATGAACACTGAAGCTTTCTTT. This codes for CASSLMNTEAFF.

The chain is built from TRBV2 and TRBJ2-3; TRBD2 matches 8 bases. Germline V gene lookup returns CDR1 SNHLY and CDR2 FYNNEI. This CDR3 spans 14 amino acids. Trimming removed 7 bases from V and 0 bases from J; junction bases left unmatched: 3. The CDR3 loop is CASTGTRSTDTQYF. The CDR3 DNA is TGTGCCAGCACCGGGACTAGGAGCACAGATACGCAGTATTTT.

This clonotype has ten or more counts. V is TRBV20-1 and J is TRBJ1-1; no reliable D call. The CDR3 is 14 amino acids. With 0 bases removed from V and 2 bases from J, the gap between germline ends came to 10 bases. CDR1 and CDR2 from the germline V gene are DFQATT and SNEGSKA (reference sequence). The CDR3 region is CSARDVALNTEAFF. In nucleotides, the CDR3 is TGCAGTGCTAGAGACGTCGCGTTAAACACTGAAGCTTTCTTT.

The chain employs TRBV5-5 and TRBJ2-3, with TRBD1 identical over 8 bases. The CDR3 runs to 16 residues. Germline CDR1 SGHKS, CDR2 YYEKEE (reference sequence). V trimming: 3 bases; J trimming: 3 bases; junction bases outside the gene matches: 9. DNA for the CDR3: TGTGCCAGCAGCTCCAGGACAGGGAAGAAGACAGATACGCAGTATTTT. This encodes CASSSRTGKKTDTQYF.

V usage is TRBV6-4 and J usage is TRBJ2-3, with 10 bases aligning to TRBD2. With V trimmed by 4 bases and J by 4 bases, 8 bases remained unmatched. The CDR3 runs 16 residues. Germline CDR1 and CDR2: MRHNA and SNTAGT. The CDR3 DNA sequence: TGTGCCAGCAGTGCTTCTAGCGGGAGTTTTCCAGATACGCAGTATTTT. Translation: CASSASSGSFPDTQYF.

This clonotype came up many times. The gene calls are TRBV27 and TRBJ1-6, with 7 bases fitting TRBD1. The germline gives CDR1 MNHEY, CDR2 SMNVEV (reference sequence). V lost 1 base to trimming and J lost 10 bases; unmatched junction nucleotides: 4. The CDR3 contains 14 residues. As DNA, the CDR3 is TGTGCCAGCAGTTTATGGGACAGAGGGTCACCCCTCCACTTT. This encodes CASSLWDRGSPLHF.

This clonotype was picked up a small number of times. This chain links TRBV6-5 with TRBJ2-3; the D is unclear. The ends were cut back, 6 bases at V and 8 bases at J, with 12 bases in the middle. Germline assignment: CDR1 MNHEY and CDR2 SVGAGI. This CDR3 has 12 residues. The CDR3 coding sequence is TGTGCCAGCAGGAAGGGCCTGACTACGCAGTATTTT. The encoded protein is CASRKGLTTQYF.

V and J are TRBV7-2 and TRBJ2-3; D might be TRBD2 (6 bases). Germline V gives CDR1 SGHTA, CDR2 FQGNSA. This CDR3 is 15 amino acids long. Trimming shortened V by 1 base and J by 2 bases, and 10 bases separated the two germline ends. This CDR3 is CASSLVERVTDTQYF. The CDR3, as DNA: TGTGCCAGCAGCTTAGTTGAGCGGGTCACAGATACGCAGTATTTT.

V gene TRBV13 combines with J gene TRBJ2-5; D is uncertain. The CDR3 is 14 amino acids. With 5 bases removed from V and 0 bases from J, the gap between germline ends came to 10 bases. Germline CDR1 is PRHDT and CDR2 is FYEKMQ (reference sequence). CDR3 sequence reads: CASSPPLYQETQYF. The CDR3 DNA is TGTGCCAGCAGCCCCCCCTTGTACCAAGAGACCCAGTACTTC.

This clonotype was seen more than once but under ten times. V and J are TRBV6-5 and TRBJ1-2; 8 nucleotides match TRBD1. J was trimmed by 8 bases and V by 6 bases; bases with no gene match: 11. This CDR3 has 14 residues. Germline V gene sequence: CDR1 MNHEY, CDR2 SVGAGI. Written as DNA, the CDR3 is TGTGCCAGCAGACGACAGGGGAGATTAAGCGGCTACACCTTC. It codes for CASRRQGRLSGYTF.